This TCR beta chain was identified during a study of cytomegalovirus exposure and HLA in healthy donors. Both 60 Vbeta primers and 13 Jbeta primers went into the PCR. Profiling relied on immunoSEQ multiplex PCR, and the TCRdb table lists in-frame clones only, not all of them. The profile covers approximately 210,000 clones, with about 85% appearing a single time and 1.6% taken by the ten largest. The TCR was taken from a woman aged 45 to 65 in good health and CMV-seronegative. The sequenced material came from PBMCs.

CDR3 protein: CASSPRPGDNQPQHF. The CDR3 bases are TGCGCCAGCAGCCCCCGGCCGGGGGACAATCAGCCCCAGCATTTT. The V gene is TRBV5-1, the J gene TRBJ1-5; perhaps TRBD1 as D (5 bases). The CDR3 extends over 15 amino acids. Germline loops: CDR1 SGHRS, CDR2 YFSETQ. V dropped 4 bases and J dropped 3 bases, with 14 bases sitting between them. The whole variable domain, filled in from reference TRBV5-1 and TRBJ1-5, reads KAGVTQTPRYLIKTRGQQVTLSCSPISGHRSVSWYQQTPGQGLQFLFEYFSETQRNKGNFPGRFSGRQFSNSRSEMNVSTLELGDSALYLCASSPRPGDNQPQHFGDGTRLSIL.